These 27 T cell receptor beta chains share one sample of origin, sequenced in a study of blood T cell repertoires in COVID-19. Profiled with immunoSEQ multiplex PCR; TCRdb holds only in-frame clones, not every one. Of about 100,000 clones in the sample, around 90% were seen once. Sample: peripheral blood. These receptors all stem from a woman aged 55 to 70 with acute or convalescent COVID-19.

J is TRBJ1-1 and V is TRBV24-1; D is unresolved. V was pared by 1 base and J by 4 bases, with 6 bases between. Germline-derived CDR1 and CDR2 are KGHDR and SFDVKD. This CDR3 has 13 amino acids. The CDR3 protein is CATSDFATTEAFF. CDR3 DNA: TGTGCCACCAGTGATTTCGCTACCACTGAAGCTTTCTTT.

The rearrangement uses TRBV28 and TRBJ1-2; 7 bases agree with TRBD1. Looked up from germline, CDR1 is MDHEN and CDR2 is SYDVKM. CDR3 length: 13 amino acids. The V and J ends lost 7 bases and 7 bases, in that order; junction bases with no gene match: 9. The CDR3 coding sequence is TGTGCCAGCAATGACAGGGCGTCATCTGGCTACACCTTC. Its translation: CASNDRASSGYTF.

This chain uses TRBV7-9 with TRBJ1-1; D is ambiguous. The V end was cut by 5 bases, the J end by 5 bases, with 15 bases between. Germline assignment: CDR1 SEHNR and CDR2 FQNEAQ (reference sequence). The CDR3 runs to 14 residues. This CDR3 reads CASSPQPAGTEAFF. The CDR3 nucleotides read TGTGCCAGCAGCCCCCAACCCGCGGGGACTGAAGCTTTCTTT.

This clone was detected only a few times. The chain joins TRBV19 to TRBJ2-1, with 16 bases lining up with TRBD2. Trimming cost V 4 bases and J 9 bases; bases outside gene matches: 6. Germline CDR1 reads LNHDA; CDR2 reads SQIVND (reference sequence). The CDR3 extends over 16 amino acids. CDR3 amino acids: CASSKGLAGGRGEQFF. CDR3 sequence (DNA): TGTGCCAGTAGTAAGGGACTAGCGGGAGGGCGCGGTGAGCAGTTCTTC.

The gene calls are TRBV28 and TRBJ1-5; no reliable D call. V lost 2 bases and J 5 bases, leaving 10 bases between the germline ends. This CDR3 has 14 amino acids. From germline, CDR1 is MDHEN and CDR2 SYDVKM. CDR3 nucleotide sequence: TGTGCCAGCAGTTTAACTCAGGCCTATCAGCCCCAGCATTTT. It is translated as CASSLTQAYQPQHF.

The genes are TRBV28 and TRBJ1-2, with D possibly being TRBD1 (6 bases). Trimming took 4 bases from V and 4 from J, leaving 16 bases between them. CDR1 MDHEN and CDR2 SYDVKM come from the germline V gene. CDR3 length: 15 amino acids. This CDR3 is CASSSLAGATYGYTF. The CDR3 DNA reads TGTGCCAGCAGTTCTTTGGCAGGGGCGACCTATGGCTACACCTTC.

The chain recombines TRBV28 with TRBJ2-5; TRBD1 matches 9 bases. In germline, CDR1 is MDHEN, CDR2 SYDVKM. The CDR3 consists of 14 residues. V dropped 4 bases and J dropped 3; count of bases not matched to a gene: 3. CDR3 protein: CASSSGQGKETQYF. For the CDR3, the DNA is TGTGCCAGCAGTTCCGGACAGGGGAAAGAGACCCAGTACTTC.

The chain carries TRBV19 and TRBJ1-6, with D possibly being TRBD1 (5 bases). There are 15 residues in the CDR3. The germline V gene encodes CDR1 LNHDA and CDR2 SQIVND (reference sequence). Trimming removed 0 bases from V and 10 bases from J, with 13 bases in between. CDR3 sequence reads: CASSIDSGVGSPLHF. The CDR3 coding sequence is TGTGCCAGTAGTATAGATTCGGGGGTTGGATCACCCCTCCACTTT.

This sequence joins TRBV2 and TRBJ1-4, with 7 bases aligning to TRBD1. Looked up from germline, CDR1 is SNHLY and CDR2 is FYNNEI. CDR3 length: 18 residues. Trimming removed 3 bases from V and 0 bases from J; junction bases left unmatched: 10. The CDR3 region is CASSDPAGTAATNEKLFF. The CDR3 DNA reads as TGTGCCAGCAGTGATCCTGCCGGGACAGCTGCAACTAATGAAAAACTGTTTTTT.

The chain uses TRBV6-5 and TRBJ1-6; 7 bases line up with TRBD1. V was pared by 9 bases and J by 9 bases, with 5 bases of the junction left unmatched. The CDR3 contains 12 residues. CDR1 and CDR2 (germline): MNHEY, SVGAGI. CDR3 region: CASRQGTSPLHF. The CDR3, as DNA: TGTGCCAGTAGACAGGGAACTTCACCCCTCCACTTT.

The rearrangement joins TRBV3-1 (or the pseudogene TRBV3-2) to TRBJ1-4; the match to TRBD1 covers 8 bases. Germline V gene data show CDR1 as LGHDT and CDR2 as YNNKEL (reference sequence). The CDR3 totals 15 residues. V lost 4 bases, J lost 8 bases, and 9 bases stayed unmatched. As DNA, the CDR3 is TGTGCCAGCAGCCCAGGAGGGACAGGTTCCGAAAAACTGTTTTTT. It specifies CASSPGGTGSEKLFF.

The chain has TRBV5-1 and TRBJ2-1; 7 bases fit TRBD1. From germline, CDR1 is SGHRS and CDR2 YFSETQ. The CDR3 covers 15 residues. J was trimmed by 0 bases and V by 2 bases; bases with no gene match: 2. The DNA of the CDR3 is TGCGCCAGCAGCTTCACAGGGGCCTCCTACAATGAGCAGTTCTTC. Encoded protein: CASSFTGASYNEQFF.

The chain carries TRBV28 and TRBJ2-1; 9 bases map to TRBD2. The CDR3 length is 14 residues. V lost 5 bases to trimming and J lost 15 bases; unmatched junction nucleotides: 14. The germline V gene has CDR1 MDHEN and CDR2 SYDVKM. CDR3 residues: CASSEAGGPSETFF. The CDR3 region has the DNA TGTGCCAGCAGTGAGGCGGGAGGGCCCTCCGAGACGTTCTTC. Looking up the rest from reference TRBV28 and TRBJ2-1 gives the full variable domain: DVKVTQSSRYLVKRTGEKVFLECVQDMDHENMFWYRQDPGLGLRLIYFSYDVKMKEKGDIPEGYSVSREKKERFSLILESASTNQTSMYLCASSEAGGPSETFFGPGTRLTVL.

The CDR3: CASSQGRVSYNEQFF. Here the CDR3 DNA reads TGTGCCAGCAGCCAAGGACGGGTCTCCTACAATGAGCAGTTCTTC. The chain combines TRBV3-1 (or the pseudogene TRBV3-2) with TRBJ2-1; D is uncertain. This CDR3 comprises 15 residues. Germline V CDR1 and CDR2: LGHDT, YNNKEL (reference sequence). The V end lost 1 base, the J end lost 0 bases, and 7 bases lay between the germline ends.

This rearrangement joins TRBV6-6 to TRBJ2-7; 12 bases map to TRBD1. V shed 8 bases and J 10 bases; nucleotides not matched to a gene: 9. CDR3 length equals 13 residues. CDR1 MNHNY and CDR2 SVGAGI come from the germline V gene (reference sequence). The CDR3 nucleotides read TGTGCCAGCTACAGCCGGGACAGGGGGCGACAGTACGTC. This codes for CASYSRDRGRQYV.

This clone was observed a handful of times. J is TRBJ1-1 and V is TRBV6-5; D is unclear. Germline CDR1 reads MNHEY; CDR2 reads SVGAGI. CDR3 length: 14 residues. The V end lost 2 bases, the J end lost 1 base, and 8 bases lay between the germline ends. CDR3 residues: CASSYGSSNTEAFF. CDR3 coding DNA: TGTGCCAGCAGTTACGGCAGTTCGAACACTGAAGCTTTCTTT.

The CDR3 loop reads CASSLDGNQGDGYTF. CDR3 sequence (DNA): TGTGCCAGCAGCTTGGATGGAAATCAGGGGGACGGCTACACCTTC. This chain links TRBV7-9 with TRBJ1-2; 7 bases fit TRBD1. The ends lost 3 bases at V and 8 bases at J; junction bases unmatched: 12. Germline CDR1 reads SEHNR; CDR2 reads FQNEAQ (reference sequence). This CDR3 spans 15 amino acids.

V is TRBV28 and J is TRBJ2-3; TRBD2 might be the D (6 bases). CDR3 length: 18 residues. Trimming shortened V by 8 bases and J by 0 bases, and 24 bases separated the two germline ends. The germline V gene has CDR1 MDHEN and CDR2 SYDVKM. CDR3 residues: CASCLSGSGLPSTDTQYF. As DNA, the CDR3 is TGTGCCAGCTGCCTCTCGGGTAGCGGATTACCTAGCACAGATACGCAGTATTTT.

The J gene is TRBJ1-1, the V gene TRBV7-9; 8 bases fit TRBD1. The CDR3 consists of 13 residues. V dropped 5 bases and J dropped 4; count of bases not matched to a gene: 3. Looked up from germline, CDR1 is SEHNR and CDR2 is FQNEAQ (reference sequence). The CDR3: CASSGQGATEAFF. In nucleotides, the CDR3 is TGTGCCAGCAGCGGACAGGGTGCCACTGAAGCTTTCTTT. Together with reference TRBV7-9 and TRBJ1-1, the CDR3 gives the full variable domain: DTGVSQNPRHKITKRGQNVTFRCDPISEHNRLYWYRQTLGQGPEFLTYFQNEAQLEKSRLLSDRFSAERPKGSFSTLEIQRTEQGDSAMYLCASSGQGATEAFFGQGTRLTVV.

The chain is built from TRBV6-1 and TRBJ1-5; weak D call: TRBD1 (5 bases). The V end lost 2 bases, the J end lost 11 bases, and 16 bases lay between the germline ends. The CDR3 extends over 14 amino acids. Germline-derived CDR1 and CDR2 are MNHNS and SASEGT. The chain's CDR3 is CASSETGGSLAQHF. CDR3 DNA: TGTGCCAGCAGTGAAACGGGGGGTTCTTTGGCCCAGCATTTT.

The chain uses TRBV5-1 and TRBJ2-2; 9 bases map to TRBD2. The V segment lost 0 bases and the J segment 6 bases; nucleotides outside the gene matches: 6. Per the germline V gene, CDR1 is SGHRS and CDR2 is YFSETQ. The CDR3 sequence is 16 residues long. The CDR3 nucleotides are TGCGCCAGCAGCTTGGCGGCTAGCGGGGTCCCCGGGGAGCTGTTTTTT. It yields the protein CASSLAASGVPGELFF.

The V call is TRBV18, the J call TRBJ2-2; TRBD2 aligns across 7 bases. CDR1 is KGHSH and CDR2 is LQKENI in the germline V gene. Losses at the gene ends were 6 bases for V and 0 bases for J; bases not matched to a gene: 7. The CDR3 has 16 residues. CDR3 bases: TGTGCCAGCTCCCCTTTTAGCGGGTCGAACACCGGGGAGCTGTTTTTT. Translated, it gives CASSPFSGSNTGELFF.

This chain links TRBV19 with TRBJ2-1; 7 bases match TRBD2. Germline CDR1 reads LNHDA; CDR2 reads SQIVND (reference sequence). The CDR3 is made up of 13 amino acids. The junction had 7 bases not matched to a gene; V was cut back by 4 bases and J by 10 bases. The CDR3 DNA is TGTGCCAGTAGTACTCAGCGGGGCCAGGAGCAGTTCTTC. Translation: CASSTQRGQEQFF.

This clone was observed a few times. The CDR3 DNA follows: TGTGCCAGCAGTGGGAGTCTAGCGGGCTACAATGAGCAGTTCTTC. Its protein is CASSGSLAGYNEQFF. The chain uses TRBV25-1 and TRBJ2-1, with 8 bases fitting TRBD2. The CDR3 covers 15 residues. The V and J ends lost 4 bases and 3 bases, in that order; junction bases with no gene match: 5. CDR1 is MGHDK and CDR2 is SYGVNS in the germline V gene.

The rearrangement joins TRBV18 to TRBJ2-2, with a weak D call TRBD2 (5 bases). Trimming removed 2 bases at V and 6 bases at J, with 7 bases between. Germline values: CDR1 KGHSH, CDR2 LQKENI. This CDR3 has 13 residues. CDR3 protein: CASSPSGPGELFF. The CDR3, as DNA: TGTGCCAGCTCACCAAGCGGCCCCGGGGAGCTGTTTTTT.

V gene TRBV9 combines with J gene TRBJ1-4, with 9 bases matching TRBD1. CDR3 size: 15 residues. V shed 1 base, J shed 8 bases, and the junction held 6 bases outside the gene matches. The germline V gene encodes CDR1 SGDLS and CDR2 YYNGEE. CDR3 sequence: CASSVQPGQGEKLFF. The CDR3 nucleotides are TGTGCCAGCAGCGTACAACCGGGACAGGGCGAAAAACTGTTTTTT.

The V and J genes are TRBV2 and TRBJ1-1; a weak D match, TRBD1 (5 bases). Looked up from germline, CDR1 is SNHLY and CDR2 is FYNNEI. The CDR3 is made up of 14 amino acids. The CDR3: CANSQPLRGTEAFF. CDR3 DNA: TGTGCTAACAGCCAACCTTTAAGGGGCACTGAAGCTTTCTTT.